These 12 T cell receptor beta chains share one sample of origin, sequenced in a study of T cell repertoires in aging, cancer and after chemotherapy. A mixed TRB-A/B primer pool amplified rearranged TRB by multiplex touch-down PCR. MiXCR was run by TCRdb on the multiplex PCR reads, yielding one entry per CDR3 protein. There are around 13,000 distinct CDR3 sequences in the sample; approximately 34% occur only once, and more than 6.5% lies in the top ten. Peripheral blood genomic DNA, not sorted cells or RNA, was the template. Sequencing used blood. These receptors originate from a human donor in good health. The donor label of this sample is uncertain.

The chain uses TRBV19 and TRBJ1-2, with TRBD1 matching over 7 bases. Per the germline V gene, CDR1 is LNHDA and CDR2 is SQIVND (reference sequence). Losses at the gene ends were 4 bases for V and 6 bases for J; bases not matched to a gene: 8. There are 14 residues in the CDR3. The CDR3 is CASSTTPGGNGYTF. Written as DNA, the CDR3 is TGTGCCAGTAGTACCACCCCAGGGGGTAATGGCTACACCTTC.

The sample holds a few counts of this clonotype. The gene calls are TRBV19 and TRBJ2-2; 7 positions match TRBD1. Germline CDR1 and CDR2: LNHDA and SQIVND (reference sequence). The CDR3 spans 16 residues. J was trimmed by 7 bases and V by 9 bases; bases with no gene match: 17. CDR3 sequence: CASRGGDRDVVGELFF. The CDR3 DNA reads TGTGCCAGCCGAGGAGGAGACAGGGATGTTGTCGGGGAGCTGTTTTTT.

This clonotype was seen only a few times. The chain combines TRBV6-5 with TRBJ1-4; D gene ambiguous. CDR3 length: 13 residues. V was clipped by 6 bases and J by 8 bases, with 13 bases between them. Germline V gives CDR1 MNHEY, CDR2 SVGAGI. The CDR3 nucleotides read TGTGCCAGCAGCCGGGGAAGGGAAGAAAAACTGTTTTTT. Protein: CASSRGREEKLFF.

The chain joins TRBV12-3 or TRBV12-4 to TRBJ2-1, with no clear D. There are 12 residues in the CDR3. The germline V and J ends were trimmed by 6 bases and 4 bases, with 7 bases remaining between them. CDR3 nucleotide sequence: TGTGCCAGCAGCGCCGCTTACAATGAGCAGTTCTTC. Residues: CASSAAYNEQFF.

This clonotype came up a few times. The gene calls are TRBV6-1 and TRBJ2-2; D is undetermined. Germline values: CDR1 MNHNS, CDR2 SASEGT. This CDR3 region has 13 residues. V lost 7 bases, J lost 5 bases, and 11 bases lay in between. The CDR3 sequence is CASNRPRTGELFF. CDR3 bases: TGTGCCAGCAATCGACCCCGAACCGGGGAGCTGTTTTTT.

Judged by abundance, this clonotype is large. The chain combines TRBV29-1 with TRBJ2-5, with D unresolved. CDR1 is SQVTM and CDR2 is ANQGSEA in the germline V gene. The CDR3 length is 9 residues. The V end lost 4 bases, the J end lost 5 bases, and 2 bases lay between the germline ends. The CDR3 region has the DNA TGCAGCGTTGGGGAGACCCAGTACTTC. Amino acids: CSVGETQYF.

The chain joins TRBV6-1 to TRBJ1-2; unclear D gene. Germline V gene data show CDR1 as MNHNS and CDR2 as SASEGT. Between the trimmed V and J ends, which lost 5 bases and 2 bases, there was a span of 6 bases. The CDR3 runs 12 residues. The CDR3: CASSSGNYGYTF. DNA for the CDR3: TGTGCCAGCAGTTCGGGGAACTATGGCTACACCTTC.

This clonotype was seen a few times. The chain recombines TRBV12-3 or TRBV12-4 with TRBJ2-7; 8 nucleotides agree with TRBD2. The CDR3 has 14 amino acids. V gave up 6 bases and J gave up 6 bases; unmatched junction bases: 10. The CDR3 loop reads CASRTSEGTTEQYF. The DNA for the CDR3 is TGTGCCAGCAGGACTAGCGAGGGGACTACCGAGCAGTACTTC.

The chain uses TRBV6-4 and TRBJ2-1; D unclear. CDR3 length: 14 residues. Trimming took off 3 bases at V and 6 bases at J, with 12 bases between the two ends. Per the germline V gene, CDR1 is MRHNA and CDR2 is SNTAGT. The CDR3 sequence is CASSEGLERNEQFF. The DNA of the CDR3 is TGTGCCAGCAGTGAGGGTCTAGAACGCAATGAGCAGTTCTTC.

This clonotype occurred a few times. The rearrangement joins TRBV19 to TRBJ2-7; D remains ambiguous. The length of the CDR3 is 13 residues. Trimming stripped 6 bases from V and 6 bases from J, with 15 bases between. CDR1 LNHDA and CDR2 SQIVND come from the germline V gene (reference sequence). The CDR3 loop reads CASSTRGAGEQYF. The CDR3 nucleotides read TGTGCCAGTAGCACCCGAGGAGCCGGCGAGCAGTACTTC.

In this sample, this clonotype turned up a few times. V gene TRBV6-5 combines with J gene TRBJ2-5; 8 nucleotides match TRBD2. Looked up from germline, CDR1 is MNHEY and CDR2 is SVGAGI. With 0 bases clipped from V and 4 bases from J, the junction kept 10 bases outside the gene matches. The CDR3 runs 17 residues. CDR3 nucleotide sequence: TGTGCCAGCAGTTACTCGATGCGGGGGGTTCGTTCAGAGACCCAGTACTTC. Residues: CASSYSMRGVRSETQYF.

The chain has TRBV6-5 and TRBJ2-7; D gene ambiguous. Germline V gene data show CDR1 as MNHEY and CDR2 as SVGAGI. CDR3 length: 14 amino acids. V was trimmed by 6 bases and J by 0 bases, leaving 12 bases between them. The CDR3 DNA reads TGTGCCAGCAGCACTGCCGACACCTCCTACGAGCAGTACTTC. It encodes CASSTADTSYEQYF.